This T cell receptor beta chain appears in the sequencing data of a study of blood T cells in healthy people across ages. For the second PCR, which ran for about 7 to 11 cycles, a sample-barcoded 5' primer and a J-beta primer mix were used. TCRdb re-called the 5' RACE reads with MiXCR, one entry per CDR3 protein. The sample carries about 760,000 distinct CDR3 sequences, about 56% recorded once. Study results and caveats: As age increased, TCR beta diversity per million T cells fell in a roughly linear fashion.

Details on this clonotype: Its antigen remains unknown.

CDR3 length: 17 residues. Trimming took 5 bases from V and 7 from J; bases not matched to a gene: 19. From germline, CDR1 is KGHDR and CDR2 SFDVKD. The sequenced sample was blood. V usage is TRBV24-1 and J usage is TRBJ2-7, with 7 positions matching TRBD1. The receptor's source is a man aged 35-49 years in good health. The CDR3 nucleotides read TGTGCCACCAGTGGCACGGGACAGTCCTTTCGGGGCAATGAGCAGTACTTC. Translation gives CATSGTGQSFRGNEQYF.